This is a list of T cell receptor beta chains from one sample in a study of blood T cell repertoires in COVID-19. Produced via immunoSEQ multiplex PCR; TCRdb's table is partial and in-frame only. The sample lists 100,000 to 150,000 clones; over 65% were seen once. The sample taken for sequencing was peripheral blood. These receptors all come from a man between 60 and 70 years old with acute or convalescent COVID-19. Both conserved end residues are part of each CDR3. D genes are given only for firm matches. The size field is filled for only some rows; it gives once, few, many or a size class.

>TRBD1|TRBV5-5|NA|TRBJ2-7
CASSDRGYEQYF
TGTGCCAGCAGCGACAGGGGCTACGAGCAGTACTTC
>TRBD1|TRBV28|NA|TRBJ1-5
CASSLPWTGGYNQPQHF
TGTGCCAGCAGTTTACCCTGGACAGGGGGCTATAATCAGCCCCAGCATTTT
>NA|TRBV6-1|few|TRBJ2-1
CASSEQAPRDEQFF
TGTGCCAGCAGTGAACAAGCACCCCGGGATGAGCAGTTCTTC
>TRBD2|TRBV10-3|NA|TRBJ2-5
CASSGRAGEETQYF
TGTGCCTCTAGCGGGAGGGCCGGTGAAGAGACCCAGTACTTC
>NA|TRBV28|NA|TRBJ1-2
CASSIWADYGYTF
TGTGCCAGCAGTATATGGGCGGACTATGGCTACACCTTC
>TRBD2|TRBV6-5|few|TRBJ2-2
CASDSAGEAGELFF
TGTGCCAGCGACTCGGCGGGAGAGGCCGGGGAGCTGTTTTTT
>NA|TRBV6-5|NA|TRBJ2-7
CASSPAPGTYEQYF
TGTGCCAGCAGTCCGGCCCCGGGGACCTACGAGCAGTACTTC
>NA|TRBV21-1|NA|TRBJ2-3
CATLGGLQGWDTDTQYF
TGTGCCACCTTGGGGGGGCTCCAGGGTTGGGACACAGATACGCAGTATTTT
>NA|TRBV28|NA|TRBJ2-3
CASTQGSTDTQYF
TGTGCCAGCACCCAGGGTAGCACAGATACGCAGTATTTT
>NA|TRBV5-1|NA|TRBJ2-2
CASSLGQAPAGELFF
TGCGCCAGCAGCTTGGGACAGGCCCCGGCCGGGGAGCTGTTTTTT
>NA|TRBV11-2|NA|TRBJ2-1
CASSLAGRRSGQQFF
TGTGCCAGCAGCTTAGCAGGTCGGAGGAGCGGTCAGCAGTTCTTC
>TRBD1|TRBV5-4|NA|TRBJ1-2
CASSLGGQDQKRGYTF
TGTGCCAGCAGCTTGGGTGGACAGGACCAAAAGAGGGGCTACACCTTC
>TRBD2|TRBV4-3|few|TRBJ2-1
CASSQGTSGANEQFF
TGCGCCAGCAGCCAAGGGACTAGCGGGGCGAATGAGCAGTTCTTC
>NA|TRBV7-2|NA|TRBJ1-3
CATSRDSGNTIYF
TGTGCCACCTCCAGGGACTCTGGAAACACCATATATTTT
>NA|TRBV7-9|NA|TRBJ2-1
CASSFNSPGPYNEQFF
TGTGCCAGCAGCTTCAATAGCCCCGGCCCCTACAATGAGCAGTTCTTC
>NA|TRBV11-2|NA|TRBJ2-5
CASSLVGEETQYF
TGTGCCAGCAGCTTAGTAGGGGAAGAGACCCAGTACTTC
>TRBD1|TRBV7-9|NA|TRBJ2-6
CASGSGQGATGANVLTF
TGTGCCAGCGGCTCAGGGCAGGGGGCGACTGGGGCCAACGTCCTGACTTTC
>NA|TRBV21-1|NA|TRBJ2-1
CASSKEGLAAYNEQFF
TGTGCCAGCAGCAAAGAGGGGCTAGCGGCTTACAATGAGCAGTTCTTC
>TRBD1|TRBV20-1|NA|TRBJ2-5
CSAPGGETQYF
TGCAGTGCGCCAGGGGGAGAGACCCAGTACTTC
>NA|TRBV6-2/TRBV6-3|NA|TRBJ1-2
CASSDQGVPNYGYTF
TGTGCCAGCAGCGATCAAGGAGTTCCTAACTATGGCTACACCTTC
>NA|TRBV2|NA|TRBJ2-5
CASTFQETQYF
TGTGCCAGCACCTTCCAAGAGACCCAGTACTTC
>TRBD1|TRBV28|once|TRBJ1-4
CASSPPQGAGEKLFF
TGTGCCAGCAGCCCCCCACAGGGGGCGGGGGAAAAACTGTTTTTT
>NA|TRBV6-5|NA|TRBJ1-2
CAIRKGNYGYTF
TGTGCCATCCGTAAGGGGAACTATGGCTACACCTTC
>TRBD1|TRBV24-1|NA|TRBJ2-2
CATSDAGTGAPRELFF
TGTGCCACCAGTGATGCCGGGACAGGGGCCCCCAGGGAGCTGTTTTTT
>NA|TRBV6-5|NA|TRBJ1-2
CASSYWGGLYGYTF
TGTGCCAGCAGTTACTGGGGGGGGTTGTATGGCTACACCTTC
>TRBD2|TRBV11-2|NA|TRBJ2-7
CASSLMAAGEVYF
TGTGCCAGCAGCCTAATGGCAGCGGGAGAGGTGTACTTC
>NA|TRBV7-8|NA|TRBJ1-3
CASSPGLNTIYF
TGTGCCAGCAGCCCAGGATTAAACACCATATATTTT
>NA|TRBV2|NA|TRBJ1-1
CASSEEGRVNTEAFF
TGTGCCAGCAGTGAGGAGGGCCGGGTGAACACTGAAGCTTTCTTT